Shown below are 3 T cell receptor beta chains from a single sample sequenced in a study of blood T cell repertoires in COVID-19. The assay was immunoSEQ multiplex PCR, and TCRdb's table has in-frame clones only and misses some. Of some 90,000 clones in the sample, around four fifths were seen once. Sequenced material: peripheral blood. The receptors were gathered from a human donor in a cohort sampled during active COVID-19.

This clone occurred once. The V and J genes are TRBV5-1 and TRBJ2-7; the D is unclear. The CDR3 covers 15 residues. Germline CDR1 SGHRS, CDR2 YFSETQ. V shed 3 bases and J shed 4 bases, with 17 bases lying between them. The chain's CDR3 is CASSSSGLPPYEQYF. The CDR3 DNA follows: TGCGCCAGCAGCTCGTCGGGTCTCCCCCCTTACGAGCAGTACTTC.

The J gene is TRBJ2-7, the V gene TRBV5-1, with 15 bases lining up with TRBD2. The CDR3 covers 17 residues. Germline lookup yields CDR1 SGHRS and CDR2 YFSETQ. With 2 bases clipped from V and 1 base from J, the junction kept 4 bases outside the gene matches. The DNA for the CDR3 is TGCGCCAGCAGCTTTGGACTAGCGGGAGGGTCGTCCTACGAGCAGTACTTC. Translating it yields CASSFGLAGGSSYEQYF.

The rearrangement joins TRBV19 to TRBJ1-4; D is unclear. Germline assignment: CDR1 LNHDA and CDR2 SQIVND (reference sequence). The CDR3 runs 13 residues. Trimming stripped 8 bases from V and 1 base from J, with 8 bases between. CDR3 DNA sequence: TGTGCCAGTTACGGAGGAACTAATGAAAAACTGTTTTTT. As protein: CASYGGTNEKLFF.